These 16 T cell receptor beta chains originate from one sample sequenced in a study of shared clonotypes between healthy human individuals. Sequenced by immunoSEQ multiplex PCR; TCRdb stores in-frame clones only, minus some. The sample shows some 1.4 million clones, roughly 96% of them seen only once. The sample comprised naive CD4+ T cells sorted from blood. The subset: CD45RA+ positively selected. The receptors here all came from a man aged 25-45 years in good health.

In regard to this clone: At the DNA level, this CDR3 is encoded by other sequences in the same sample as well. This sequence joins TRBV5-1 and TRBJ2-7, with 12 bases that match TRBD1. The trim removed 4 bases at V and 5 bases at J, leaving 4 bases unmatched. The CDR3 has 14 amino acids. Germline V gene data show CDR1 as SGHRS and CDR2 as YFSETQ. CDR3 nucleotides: TGCGCCAGCAGCCACGGGACAGGGGGCGACGAGCAGTACTTC. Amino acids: CASSHGTGGDEQYF.

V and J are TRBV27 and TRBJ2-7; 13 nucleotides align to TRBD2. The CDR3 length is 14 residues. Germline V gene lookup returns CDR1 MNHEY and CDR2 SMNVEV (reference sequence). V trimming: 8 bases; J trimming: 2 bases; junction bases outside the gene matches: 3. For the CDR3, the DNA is TGTGCCAGCTGGACTAGCGGGAGAACCTACGAGCAGTACTTC. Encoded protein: CASWTSGRTYEQYF.

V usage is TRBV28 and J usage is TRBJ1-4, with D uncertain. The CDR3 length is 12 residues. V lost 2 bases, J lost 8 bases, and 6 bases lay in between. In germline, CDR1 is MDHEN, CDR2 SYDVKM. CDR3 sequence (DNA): TGTGCCAGCAGTTTAGTAAGCGAAAAACTGTTTTTT. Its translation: CASSLVSEKLFF.

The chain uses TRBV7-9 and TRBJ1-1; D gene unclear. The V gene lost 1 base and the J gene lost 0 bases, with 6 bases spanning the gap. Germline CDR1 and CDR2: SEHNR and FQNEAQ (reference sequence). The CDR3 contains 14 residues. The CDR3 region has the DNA TGTGCCAGCAGCTTAGATGGGTTGAACACTGAAGCTTTCTTT. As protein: CASSLDGLNTEAFF.

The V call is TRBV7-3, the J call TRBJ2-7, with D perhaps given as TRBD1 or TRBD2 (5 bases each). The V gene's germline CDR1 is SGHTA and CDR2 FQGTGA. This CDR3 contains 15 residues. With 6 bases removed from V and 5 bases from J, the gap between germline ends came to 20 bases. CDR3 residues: CASSQRGGGYNEQYF. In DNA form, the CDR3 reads TGTGCCAGCAGTCAACGGGGCGGCGGATACAACGAGCAGTACTTC.

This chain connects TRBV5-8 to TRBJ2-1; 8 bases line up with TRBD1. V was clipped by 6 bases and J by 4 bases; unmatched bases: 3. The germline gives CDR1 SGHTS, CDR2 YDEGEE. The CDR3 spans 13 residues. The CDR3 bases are TGTGCCAGCACCCGGACAGGGTACAATGAGCAGTTCTTC. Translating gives CASTRTGYNEQFF.

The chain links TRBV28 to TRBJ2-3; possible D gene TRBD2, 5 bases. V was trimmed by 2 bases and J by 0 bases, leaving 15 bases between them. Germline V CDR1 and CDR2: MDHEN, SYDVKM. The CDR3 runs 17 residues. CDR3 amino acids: CASSLRWEWVSTDTQYF. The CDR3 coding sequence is TGTGCCAGCAGTTTAAGGTGGGAGTGGGTGAGCACAGATACGCAGTATTTT.

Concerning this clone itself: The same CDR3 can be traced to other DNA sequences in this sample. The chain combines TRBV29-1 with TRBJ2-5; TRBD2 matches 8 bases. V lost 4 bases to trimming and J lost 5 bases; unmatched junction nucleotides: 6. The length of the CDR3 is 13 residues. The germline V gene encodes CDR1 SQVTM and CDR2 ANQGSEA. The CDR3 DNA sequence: TGCAGCGTTGTTGCGGGAGGCGGGGAGACCCAGTACTTC. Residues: CSVVAGGGETQYF.

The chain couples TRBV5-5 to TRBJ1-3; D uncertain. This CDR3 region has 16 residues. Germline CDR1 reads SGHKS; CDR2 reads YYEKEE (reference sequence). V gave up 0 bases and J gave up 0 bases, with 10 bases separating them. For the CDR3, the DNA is TGTGCCAGCAGCTTGGGACCGCTTAGCTCTGGAAACACCATATATTTT. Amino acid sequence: CASSLGPLSSGNTIYF.

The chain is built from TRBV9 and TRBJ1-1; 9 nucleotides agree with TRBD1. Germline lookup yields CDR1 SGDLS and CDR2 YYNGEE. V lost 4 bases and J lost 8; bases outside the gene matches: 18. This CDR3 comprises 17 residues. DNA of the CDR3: TGTGCCAGCAGCCGACAGCCCCCCGGGACAGGGACAACCGAAGCTTTCTTT. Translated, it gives CASSRQPPGTGTTEAFF.

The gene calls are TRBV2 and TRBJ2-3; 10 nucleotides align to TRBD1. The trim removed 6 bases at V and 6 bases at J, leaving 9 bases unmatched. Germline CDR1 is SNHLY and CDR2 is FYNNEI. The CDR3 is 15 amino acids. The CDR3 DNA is TGTGCCAGCAGGCGTCCCGGGACAGGGGCGGATACGCAGTATTTT. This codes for CASRRPGTGADTQYF. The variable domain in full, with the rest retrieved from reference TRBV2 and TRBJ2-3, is EPEVTQTPSHQVTQMGQEVILRCVPISNHLYFYWYRQILGQKVEFLVSFYNNEISEKSEIFDDQFSVERPDGSNFTLKIRSTKLEDSAMYFCASRRPGTGADTQYFGPGTRLTVL.

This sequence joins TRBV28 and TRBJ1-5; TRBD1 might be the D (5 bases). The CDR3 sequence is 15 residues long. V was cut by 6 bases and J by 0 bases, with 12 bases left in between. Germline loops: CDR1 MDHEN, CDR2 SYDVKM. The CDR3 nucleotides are TGTGCCAGCAGATTGCAGGGAGATAGCAATCAGCCCCAGCATTTT. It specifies CASRLQGDSNQPQHF. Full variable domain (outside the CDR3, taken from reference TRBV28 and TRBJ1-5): DVKVTQSSRYLVKRTGEKVFLECVQDMDHENMFWYRQDPGLGLRLIYFSYDVKMKEKGDIPEGYSVSREKKERFSLILESASTNQTSMYLCASRLQGDSNQPQHFGDGTRLSIL.

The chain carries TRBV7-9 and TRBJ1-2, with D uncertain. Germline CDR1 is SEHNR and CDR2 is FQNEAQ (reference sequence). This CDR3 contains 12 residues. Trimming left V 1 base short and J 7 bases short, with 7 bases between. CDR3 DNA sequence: TGTGCCAGCAGCTTAGATGCAGGTGGCTACACCTTC. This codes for CASSLDAGGYTF.

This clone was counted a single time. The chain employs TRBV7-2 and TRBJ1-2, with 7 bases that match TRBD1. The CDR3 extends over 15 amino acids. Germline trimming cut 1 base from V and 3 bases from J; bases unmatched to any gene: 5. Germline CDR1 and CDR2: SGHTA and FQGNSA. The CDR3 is CASSLGYGQDYGYTF. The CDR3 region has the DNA TGTGCCAGCAGCTTAGGATACGGACAGGACTATGGCTACACCTTC. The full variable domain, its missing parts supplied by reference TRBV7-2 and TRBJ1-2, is GAGVSQSPSNKVTEKGKDVELRCDPISGHTALYWYRQSLGQGLEFLIYFQGNSAPDKSGLPSDRFSAERTGGSVSTLTIQRTQQEDSAVYLCASSLGYGQDYGYTFGSGTRLTVV.

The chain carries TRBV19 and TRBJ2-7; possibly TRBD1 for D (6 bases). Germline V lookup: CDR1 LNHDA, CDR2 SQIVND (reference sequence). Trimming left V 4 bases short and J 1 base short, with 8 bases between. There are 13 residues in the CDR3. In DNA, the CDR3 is TGTGCCAGTAGTAGACAGGTGTCCTACGAGCAGTACTTC. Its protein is CASSRQVSYEQYF.

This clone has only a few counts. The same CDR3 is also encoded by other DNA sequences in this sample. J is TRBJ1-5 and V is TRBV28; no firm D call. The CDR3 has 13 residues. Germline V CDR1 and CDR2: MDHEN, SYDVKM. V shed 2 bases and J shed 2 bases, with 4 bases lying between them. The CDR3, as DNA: TGTGCCAGCAGTTTACTAGGCAATCAGCCCCAGCATTTT. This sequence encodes CASSLLGNQPQHF.